Below are 24 T cell receptor beta chains sequenced from a single sample in a study of identical twins. TCRdb passed the 5' RACE reads through MiXCR, listing each CDR3 protein once. The table has around 1.7 million distinct CDR3 sequences, about 30% seen once. The source material was cord blood. The receptors were sampled from a newborn girl in good health.

The chain uses TRBV2 and TRBJ1-1, with no clear D. Trimming pared 2 bases from V and 11 bases from J, leaving 9 bases between. The CDR3 totals 11 residues. Germline lookup yields CDR1 SNHLY and CDR2 FYNNEI. The CDR3 spells CASSEMSGAFF. In DNA, the CDR3 is TGTGCCAGCAGTGAAATGTCGGGGGCTTTCTTT.

The CDR3 DNA reads as TGTGCCAGCAGACATTTGACTAGCGGCCAAGAGACCCAGTACTTC. Its protein product is CASRHLTSGQETQYF. The chain recombines TRBV5-6 with TRBJ2-5; 9 bases align to TRBD2. Germline assignment: CDR1 SGHDT and CDR2 YYEEEE. V lost 5 bases to trimming and J lost 1 base; unmatched junction nucleotides: 6. This CDR3 spans 15 amino acids.

This clonotype was counted a few times. This chain uses TRBV29-1 with TRBJ1-2; 7 nucleotides line up with TRBD1. Germline CDR1 SQVTM, CDR2 ANQGSEA. Trimming cost V 6 bases and J 4 bases; bases outside gene matches: 8. The CDR3 is made up of 13 amino acids. This CDR3 is CSVTTGRAYGYTF. In DNA form, the CDR3 reads TGCAGCGTCACGACAGGGCGAGCCTATGGCTACACCTTC.

In regard to this clonotype: The junction and the germline gene differ at one end; a read error may be behind it. V is TRBV5-5 and J is TRBJ1-2; 8 nucleotides line up with TRBD1. Germline V gene data show CDR1 as SGHKS and CDR2 as YYEKEE (reference sequence). The CDR3 covers 14 residues. The chain's CDR3 is CVSSLGTGGYGYTF. The CDR3 region has the DNA TGTGTCAGCAGCTTGGGGACAGGCGGCTATGGCTACACCTTC.

In its sample, this clonotype was seen once. The J gene is TRBJ1-2, the V gene TRBV20-1, with 9 bases fitting TRBD1. Germline CDR1 reads DFQATT; CDR2 reads SNEGSKA (reference sequence). Trimming took 4 bases from V and 6 from J; bases not matched to a gene: 6. CDR3 length: 13 amino acids. CDR3 nucleotides: TGCAGTGCTACTAGACAGGGGGAGCATGGCTACACCTTC. Protein: CSATRQGEHGYTF.

This clonotype was counted a few times. The genes are TRBV9 and TRBJ2-1; 11 bases line up with TRBD2. The CDR3 loop spans 15 amino acids. The ends lost 3 bases at V and 5 bases at J; junction bases unmatched: 4. Germline V gene data show CDR1 as SGDLS and CDR2 as YYNGEE. In DNA, the CDR3 is TGTGCCAGCAGCGCCCGGACTAGCGGGCACAATGAGCAGTTCTTC. This codes for CASSARTSGHNEQFF.

The CDR3, as DNA: TGCAGCGTTGAAGAGGGGGGTTATCGGACAGCCGCTAACTATGGCTACACCTTC. As protein: CSVEEGGYRTAANYGYTF. The chain couples TRBV29-1 to TRBJ1-2, with D perhaps TRBD1 (6 bases). The V end lost 0 bases, the J end lost 0 bases, and 20 bases lay between the germline ends. Germline CDR1 SQVTM, CDR2 ANQGSEA. The CDR3 covers 18 residues. The full variable domain, in which reference TRBV29-1 and TRBJ1-2 provide the parts outside the CDR3, is SAVISQKPSRDICQRGTSLTIQCQVDSQVTMMFWYRQQPGQSLTLIATANQGSEATYESGFVIDKFPISRPNLTFSTLTVSNMSPEDSSIYLCSVEEGGYRTAANYGYTFGSGTRLTVV.

The chain combines TRBV27 with TRBJ2-1; 7 nucleotides match TRBD2. V gave up 2 bases and J gave up 4 bases; unmatched junction bases: 5. Per the germline V gene, CDR1 is MNHEY and CDR2 is SMNVEV (reference sequence). The CDR3 runs to 15 residues. CDR3 DNA sequence: TGTGCCAGCAGTTTAGCGGGGGAGTATTACAATGAGCAGTTCTTC. Its translation is CASSLAGEYYNEQFF.

The rearrangement joins TRBV20-1 to TRBJ2-1; a weak D match, TRBD2 (5 bases). Between the trimmed V and J ends, which lost 4 bases and 3 bases, there was a span of 7 bases. Germline CDR1 and CDR2: DFQATT and SNEGSKA (reference sequence). This CDR3 region has 12 residues. The CDR3 region is CSANRDYNEQFF. In DNA form, the CDR3 reads TGCAGTGCTAACCGGGACTACAATGAGCAGTTCTTC.

This clonotype was picked up a small number of times. This chain joins TRBV7-2 and TRBJ2-2; D gene ambiguous. CDR1 is SGHTA and CDR2 is FQGNSA in the germline V gene. The CDR3 length is 15 residues. V was clipped by 3 bases and J by 2 bases, with 10 bases between them. The CDR3 DNA is TGTGCCAGCAGCTTTACAGTGGGAAACACCGGGGAGCTGTTTTTT. This codes for CASSFTVGNTGELFF. Full variable domain (missing parts from reference TRBV7-2 and TRBJ2-2): GAGVSQSPSNKVTEKGKDVELRCDPISGHTALYWYRQSLGQGLEFLIYFQGNSAPDKSGLPSDRFSAERTGGSVSTLTIQRTQQEDSAVYLCASSFTVGNTGELFFGEGSRLTVL.

The chain is built from TRBV7-2 and TRBJ1-4, with D possibly being TRBD1 (5 bases). The CDR3 consists of 15 residues. From germline, CDR1 is SGHTA and CDR2 FQGNSA. The V and J ends lost 4 bases and 6 bases respectively, with 15 bases between them. This CDR3 reads CASSSRRVNYEKLFF. The CDR3 nucleotides read TGTGCCAGCAGCTCACGCAGGGTAAACTATGAAAAACTGTTTTTT.

The J gene is TRBJ2-1, the V gene TRBV20-1; D is undetermined. The V gene lost 6 bases and the J gene lost 3 bases, with 12 bases spanning the gap. CDR3 size: 13 residues. Germline assignment: CDR1 DFQATT and CDR2 SNEGSKA (reference sequence). Written as DNA, the CDR3 is TGCAGTGCCCCTGCCAGAATCTACAATGAGCAGTTCTTC. Translating gives CSAPARIYNEQFF.

In regard to this clonotype: This could be a read error, since a much larger clone is one nucleotide away. The V call is TRBV4-2, the J call TRBJ2-7; D is ambiguous. With the DNA end fitting TRBJ2-5 better, the J assignment may be wrong. Germline assignment: CDR1 LGHNA and CDR2 YNFKEQ. There are 13 residues in the CDR3. The CDR3 loop is CTSSQRPEETQYF. CDR3 DNA sequence: TGTACCAGCAGCCAAAGGCCGGAAGAGACCCAGTACTTC.

The V call is TRBV14, the J call TRBJ2-3, with D perhaps TRBD2 (5 bases). The germline gives CDR1 SGHDN, CDR2 FVKESK. This CDR3 has 14 residues. V dropped 1 base and J dropped 6 bases, with 11 bases sitting between them. CDR3 region: CASSQGTPTDTQYF. CDR3 in DNA: TGTGCCAGCAGCCAAGGGACTCCCACTGATACGCAGTATTTT.

This clonotype was observed a handful of times. The chain employs TRBV12-3 or TRBV12-4 and TRBJ2-3; either TRBD1 or TRBD2 may supply D (7 bases each). V was clipped by 3 bases and J by 4 bases, with 14 bases between them. CDR3 length equals 15 residues. For the CDR3, the DNA is TGTGCCAGCAGTTTGGGCAGGGGGAGGGCAGATACGCAGTATTTT. It specifies CASSLGRGRADTQYF.

The table lists this clonotype with a count of one. The chain employs TRBV20-1 and TRBJ1-2; no reliable D call. The length of the CDR3 is 12 residues. The V and J ends lost 8 bases and 8 bases respectively, with 18 bases between them. Germline-derived CDR1 and CDR2 are DFQATT and SNEGSKA (reference sequence). In nucleotides, the CDR3 is TGCAGTTCTGGAAGTACCTTTGAGGGCTACACCTTC. Its translation is CSSGSTFEGYTF.

This clonotype turned up a few times. This rearrangement joins TRBV5-6 to TRBJ2-3; 10 bases match TRBD1. Per the germline V gene, CDR1 is SGHDT and CDR2 is YYEEEE. Trimming cost V 5 bases and J 0 bases; bases outside gene matches: 6. CDR3 length: 16 amino acids. This chain's CDR3 is CASRRDRGVSTDTQYF. The CDR3 nucleotides are TGTGCCAGCAGGCGGGACAGGGGAGTTAGCACAGATACGCAGTATTTT. The variable domain in full, completed from reference TRBV5-6 and TRBJ2-3, reads DAGVTQSPTHLIKTRGQQVTLRCSPKSGHDTVSWYQQALGQGPQFIFQYYEEEERQRGNFPDRFSGHQFPNYSSELNVNALLLGDSALYLCASRRDRGVSTDTQYFGPGTRLTVL.

J is TRBJ2-2 and V is TRBV4-1; no firm D call. CDR3 length equals 14 residues. Deletions cut 4 bases from V and 3 bases from J, with 9 bases between. Germline CDR1 MGHRA, CDR2 YSYEKL. CDR3: CASSRGLYTGELFF. The DNA of the CDR3 is TGCGCCAGCAGCCGTGGGCTCTACACCGGGGAGCTGTTTTTT.

This clonotype was seen only a few times. The J gene is TRBJ2-5, the V gene TRBV20-1; D gene ambiguous. This CDR3 comprises 13 residues. Trimming pared 3 bases from V and 4 bases from J, leaving 12 bases between. Germline V gene data show CDR1 as DFQATT and CDR2 as SNEGSKA (reference sequence). CDR3 sequence (DNA): TGCAGTGCTAGTGAGGCCAGCCCAGAGACCCAGTACTTC. It codes for CSASEASPETQYF.

The chain couples TRBV29-1 to TRBJ2-7, with D uncertain. Germline CDR1 is SQVTM and CDR2 is ANQGSEA. The CDR3 is made up of 13 amino acids. The CDR3 region has the DNA TGCTACGTTCCTAGGGTACGTACCTACGAGCAGTACTTC. It translates to CYVPRVRTYEQYF.

The V gene is TRBV6-6, the J gene TRBJ2-1, with 7 nucleotides matching TRBD2. Trimming took 6 bases from V and 0 from J; bases not matched to a gene: 11. Germline CDR1 is MNHNY and CDR2 is SVGAGI (reference sequence). The CDR3 runs 17 residues. The CDR3 bases are TGTGCCAGCAGCCCCTACGGGAGGCAGAGCTCCTACAATGAGCAGTTCTTC. Its translation: CASSPYGRQSSYNEQFF.

CDR3 in amino acids: CASSQDIAGDPDTQYF. The CDR3 bases are TGTGCCAGCAGCCAAGATATAGCGGGAGATCCAGATACGCAGTATTTT. The J gene is TRBJ2-3, the V gene TRBV3-1; 9 nucleotides agree with TRBD2. The CDR3 has 16 amino acids. CDR1 and CDR2 (germline): LGHDT, YNNKEL (reference sequence). Trimming at V came to 0 bases and at J to 4 bases, leaving 5 bases not matched to a gene.

This clonotype was seen only a few times. This chain links TRBV15 with TRBJ1-1, with D unclear. CDR3 length equals 13 residues. V lost 3 bases and J 7 bases, leaving 12 bases between the germline ends. CDR1 and CDR2 (germline): LNHNV, YYDKDF (reference sequence). Here the CDR3 DNA reads TGTGCCACCAGCAGCCCCGGACGGAATGAAGCTTTCTTT. Its protein product is CATSSPGRNEAFF.

The chain combines TRBV10-2 with TRBJ2-7, with D possibly being TRBD1 or TRBD2 (7 bases each). This CDR3 contains 15 residues. Germline lookup yields CDR1 WSHSY and CDR2 SAAADI. V lost 3 bases and J lost 6, with 18 bases in between. The CDR3 region is CASSDQGGGRCEQYF. The CDR3 DNA follows: TGCGCCAGCAGTGATCAGGGGGGGGGCCGCTGCGAGCAGTACTTC.